This T cell receptor (beta chain) is drawn from a study of T cell changes during pregnancy in multiple sclerosis. This clone has just one count. Sequencing was performed with immunoSEQ multiplex PCR; in TCRdb, only in-frame clones are kept and a portion is missing. Here the sample spans fewer than 65,000 clones, around 91% being singletons. The CDR3 is 17 amino acids. CDR1 and CDR2 from the germline V gene are GTSNPN and SVGIG (reference sequence). The V and J ends lost 2 bases and 0 bases respectively, with 17 bases between them. This specimen was peripheral blood, taken in the third trimester of pregnancy. This rearrangement joins TRBV30 to TRBJ1-3, with TRBD1 as a possible D gene (6 bases). The origin of this receptor is a female donor in good health, enrolled as a control in a pregnancy study. CDR3 amino acids: CAWSTSGHSSSGNTIYF. CDR3 sequence (DNA): TGTGCCTGGAGTACCTCGGGACACTCGAGCTCTGGAAACACCATATATTTT.